Shown below are 3 T cell receptor beta chains from a single sample sequenced in a study of human T cells and chemical hapten exposure. TCRdb processed the RACE reads anew with MiXCR; each CDR3 protein has one entry. The data show 150,000 to 200,000 distinct CDR3 sequences, about 22% seen once. Time point meaning: patch test 1, 2 weeks after DPC sensitization. Treatment in this sample: therapeutic diphenylcyclopropenone sensitization with weekly scalp DPC. The sample in question was whole blood, obtained in connection with sensitization to the hapten diphenylcyclopropenone (DPC). These receptor sequences come from a woman between 50 and 59 years old with alopecia areata. Some clones in this sample may be carry-over from other donors' samples.

The chain joins TRBV7-9 to TRBJ1-5, with a possible D match to TRBD1 (5 bases). The germline gives CDR1 SEHNR, CDR2 FQNEAQ (reference sequence). V lost 0 bases, J lost 5 bases, and 11 bases lay in between. The length of the CDR3 is 15 residues. This chain's CDR3 is CASSLAGDRDQPQHF. The CDR3 DNA reads as TGTGCCAGCAGCTTAGCAGGGGATCGAGATCAGCCCCAGCATTTT. Together with reference TRBV7-9 and TRBJ1-5, the CDR3 gives the full variable domain: DTGVSQNPRHKITKRGQNVTFRCDPISEHNRLYWYRQTLGQGPEFLTYFQNEAQLEKSRLLSDRFSAERPKGSFSTLEIQRTEQGDSAMYLCASSLAGDRDQPQHFGDGTRLSIL.

This clonotype was observed many times. The chain combines TRBV2 with TRBJ2-1; 7 bases agree with TRBD2. The J segment lost 0 bases and the V segment lost 8 bases, leaving 7 bases of the junction unmatched. Germline V gene lookup returns CDR1 SNHLY and CDR2 FYNNEI. The CDR3 has 15 amino acids. The CDR3 is CASSSSGSSYNEQFF. The CDR3 nucleotides read TGTGCCAGCTCCTCTAGCGGAAGCTCCTACAATGAGCAGTTCTTC.

The gene calls are TRBV11-2 and TRBJ2-6; 8 nucleotides align to TRBD1. Germline CDR1 is SGHAT and CDR2 is FQNNGV. Unmatched junction bases numbered 4, after V lost 3 bases and J lost 0 bases. The CDR3 consists of 17 residues. CDR3 sequence (DNA): TGTGCCAGCAGCTTGAGACAGGGGATCTCTGGGGCCAACGTCCTGACTTTC. Translation: CASSLRQGISGANVLTF.